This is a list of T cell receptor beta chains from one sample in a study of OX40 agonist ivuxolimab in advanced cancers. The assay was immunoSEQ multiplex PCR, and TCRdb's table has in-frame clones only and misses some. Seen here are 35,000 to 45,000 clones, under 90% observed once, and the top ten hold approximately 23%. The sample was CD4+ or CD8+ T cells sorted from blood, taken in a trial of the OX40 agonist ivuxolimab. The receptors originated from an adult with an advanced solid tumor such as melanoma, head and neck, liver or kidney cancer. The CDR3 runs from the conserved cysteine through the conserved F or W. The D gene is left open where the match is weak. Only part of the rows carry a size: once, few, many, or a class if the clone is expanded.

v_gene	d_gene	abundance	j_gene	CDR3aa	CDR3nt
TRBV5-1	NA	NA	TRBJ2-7	CASSLATEGDEQYF	TGCGCCAGCAGCTTGGCCACAGAGGGCGACGAGCAGTACTTC
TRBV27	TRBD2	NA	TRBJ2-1	CASSKPPGLAGGRNEQFF	TGTGCCAGCAGTAAACCCCCGGGACTAGCGGGAGGGCGCAATGAGCAGTTCTTC
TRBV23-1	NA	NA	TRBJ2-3	CASSQSWGPSTDTQYF	TGCGCCAGCAGTCAATCGTGGGGCCCTAGCACAGATACGCAGTATTTT
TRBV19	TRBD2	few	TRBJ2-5	CASSNRGGPETQYF	TGTGCCAGTAGTAACCGGGGGGGCCCGGAGACCCAGTACTTC
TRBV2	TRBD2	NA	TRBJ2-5	CASRETLAGGPRETQYF	TGTGCCAGCAGAGAAACACTAGCGGGGGGGCCCCGTGAGACCCAGTACTTC
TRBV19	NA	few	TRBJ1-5	CASNFWGQPQHF	TGTGCCAGTAATTTCTGGGGTCAGCCCCAGCATTTT
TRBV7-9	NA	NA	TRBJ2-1	CASSLRTDHNEQFF	TGTGCCAGCAGCCTACGGACGGACCACAATGAGCAGTTCTTC
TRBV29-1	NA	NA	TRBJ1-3	CSVESGPGNTIYF	TGCAGCGTTGAGTCAGGTCCTGGAAACACCATATATTTT
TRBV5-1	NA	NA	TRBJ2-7	CASSLAGVYEQYF	TGCGCCAGCAGCTTGGCTGGAGTCTACGAGCAGTACTTC
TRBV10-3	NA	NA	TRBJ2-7	CAIAVQESYEQYF	TGTGCCATCGCGGTACAGGAGTCCTACGAGCAGTACTTC
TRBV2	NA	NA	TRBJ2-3	CASSEIVRADTQYF	TGTGCCAGCAGTGAAATAGTCAGAGCAGATACGCAGTATTTT
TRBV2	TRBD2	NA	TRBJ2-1	CASSEGLGLAFENEQFF	TGTGCCAGCAGTGAGGGTTTGGGACTAGCCTTCGAGAATGAGCAGTTCTTC
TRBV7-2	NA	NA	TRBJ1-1	CASSLRGNKGTEAFF	TGTGCCAGCAGCTTAAGGGGGAATAAGGGCACTGAAGCTTTCTTT
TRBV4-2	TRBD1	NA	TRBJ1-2	CASSQPGSQGGSYGYTF	TGTGCCAGCAGCCAACCAGGTTCCCAGGGGGGGTCCTATGGCTACACCTTC
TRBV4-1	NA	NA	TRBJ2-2	CASSHATGRNTGELFF	TGCGCCAGCAGCCATGCAACAGGGCGGAACACCGGGGAGCTGTTTTTT
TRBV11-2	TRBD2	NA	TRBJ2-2	CASSLRGREGFSTGELFF	TGTGCCAGCAGCTTACGGGGGAGGGAAGGGTTTAGCACCGGGGAGCTGTTTTTT
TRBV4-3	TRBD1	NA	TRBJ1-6	CASSQDLPGTGDNSPLHF	TGCGCCAGCAGCCAAGATCTCCCCGGGACAGGCGATAATTCACCCCTCCACTTT
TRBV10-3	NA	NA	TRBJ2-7	CAISSWGDLDEQYF	TGTGCCATCAGCTCATGGGGGGACCTCGACGAGCAGTACTTC
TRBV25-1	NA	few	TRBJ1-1	CASSDTGHLNTEAFF	TGTGCCAGCAGTGATACGGGACACTTGAACACTGAAGCTTTCTTT
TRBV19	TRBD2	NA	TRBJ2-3	CASSISSAGGTDTQYF	TGTGCCAGTAGTATATCTTCGGCGGGGGGCACAGATACGCAGTATTTT
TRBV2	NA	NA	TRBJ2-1	CASISGSYNEQFF	TGTGCCAGCATTTCGGGTTCCTACAATGAGCAGTTCTTC
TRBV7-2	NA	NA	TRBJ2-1	CASSLETFNEQFF	TGTGCCAGCAGCTTAGAGACCTTCAATGAGCAGTTCTTC
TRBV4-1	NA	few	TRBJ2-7	CASSQDEGGIYEQYF	TGCGCCAGCAGCCAAGACGAGGGGGGGATCTACGAGCAGTACTTC
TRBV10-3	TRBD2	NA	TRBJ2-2	CAISAPRGGPNTGELFF	TGTGCCATCAGTGCCCCCCGGGGGGGACCGAACACCGGGGAGCTGTTTTTT
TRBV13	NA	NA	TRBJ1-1	CASSLGGGATEAFF	TGTGCCAGCAGCTTAGGTGGGGGTGCGACTGAAGCTTTCTTT
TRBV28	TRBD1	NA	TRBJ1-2	CASSLTGRNYGYTF	TGTGCCAGCAGTTTGACAGGGAGAAACTATGGCTACACCTTC
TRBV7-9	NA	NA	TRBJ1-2	CASSLRRGTDGYTF	TGTGCCAGCAGCTTAAGGAGGGGGACGGATGGCTACACCTTC
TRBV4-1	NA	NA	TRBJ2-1	CASSPTSTNEQFF	TGCGCCAGCAGCCCGACTAGTACGAATGAGCAGTTCTTC
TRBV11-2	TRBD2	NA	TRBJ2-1	CASSATSGGWFF	TGTGCCAGCAGCGCCACTAGCGGGGGGTGGTTCTTC
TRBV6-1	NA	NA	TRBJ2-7	CASSEFGTGTYEQYF	TGTGCCAGCAGTGAATTCGGGACTGGGACCTACGAGCAGTACTTC
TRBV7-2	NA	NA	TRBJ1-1	CASSPGQMNTEAFF	TGTGCCAGCAGCCCCGGACAGATGAACACTGAAGCTTTCTTT
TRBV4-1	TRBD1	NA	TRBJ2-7	CASSQDRGQPSLSGEQYF	TGCGCCAGCAGCCAAGATAGGGGACAGCCGTCACTGTCGGGGGAGCAGTACTTC
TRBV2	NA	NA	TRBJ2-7	CASQRDTGAYEQYF	TGTGCCTCACAGCGGGATACAGGGGCTTACGAGCAGTACTTC
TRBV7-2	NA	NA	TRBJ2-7	CASSLFTGSYEQYF	TGTGCCAGCAGCTTATTTACAGGGTCCTACGAGCAGTACTTC
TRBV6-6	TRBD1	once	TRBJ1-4	CASTEDRGGTNEKLFF	TGTGCCAGCACCGAGGACAGGGGGGGAACTAATGAAAAACTGTTTTTT
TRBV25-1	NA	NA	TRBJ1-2	CASSETVRGKDGYTF	TGTGCCAGCAGTGAAACAGTCAGGGGCAAGGATGGCTACACCTTC
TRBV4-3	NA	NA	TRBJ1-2	CASSQGHGGNYGYTF	TGCGCCAGCAGCCAAGGCCATGGCGGAAACTATGGCTACACCTTC
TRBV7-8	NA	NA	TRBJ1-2	CASSLSDGLLLGYTF	TGTGCCAGCAGCCTCTCGGACGGCCTCCTCCTTGGCTACACCTTC
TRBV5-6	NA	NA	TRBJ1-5	CASSLAGDQPQHF	TGTGCCAGCAGCTTGGCCGGGGATCAGCCCCAGCATTTT
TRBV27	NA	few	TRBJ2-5	CASRGGLETQYF	TGTGCCAGCAGGGGGGGTCTGGAGACCCAGTACTTC
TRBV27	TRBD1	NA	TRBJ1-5	CASSLPGQGQPQHF	TGTGCCAGCAGTTTACCCGGACAGGGCCAGCCCCAGCATTTT
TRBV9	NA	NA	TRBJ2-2	CASSVAGSNTGELFF	TGTGCCAGCAGCGTAGCAGGGTCGAACACCGGGGAGCTGTTTTTT